The rows below give T cell receptor beta chains drawn from one sample of a study of blood T cells in healthy people across ages. MiXCR, applied by TCRdb to the 5' RACE reads, yields one record per CDR3 protein. This table has 1.5 million to 2 million distinct CDR3 sequences, around half appearing once. The sequencing input was blood. These receptors all stem from a middle-aged woman in good health. The CDR3 runs from the conserved cysteine through the conserved F or W. A D gene is named only where the DNA matches it firmly. The size of a clone is reported for some rows only, either as once, few or many, or as a class for expanded clones.

D: TRBD2; J: TRBJ2-5; V: TRBV7-2; size: -; DNA: TGTGCCAGCAGTTCCTCAGCGGGGGGGCGGGGGACCCAGTACTTC; CDR3: CASSSSAGGRGTQYF
D: -; J: TRBJ1-2; V: TRBV6-5; size: few; DNA: TGTGCCAGCAGTTCCGCGGACGGACTGCTTGACTATGGCTACACCTTC; CDR3: CASSSADGLLDYGYTF
D: -; J: TRBJ2-3; V: TRBV7-9; size: few; DNA: TGTGCCAGCAGCTTAGCGCCGTCAGGGCGCACAGATACGCAGTATTTT; CDR3: CASSLAPSGRTDTQYF
D: -; J: TRBJ2-1; V: TRBV3-1; size: -; DNA: TGTGCCAGCAGCCATCCGTACAATGAGCAGTTCTTC; CDR3: CASSHPYNEQFF
D: -; J: TRBJ2-1; V: TRBV4-3; size: -; DNA: TGCGCCAGCAGCCAAGCAGGGTTTTTGGCATACAATGAGCAGTTCTTC; CDR3: CASSQAGFLAYNEQFF
D: TRBD1; J: TRBJ2-1; V: TRBV5-5; size: few; DNA: TGTGCCAGCAGCGATCTGGGACAGTTGGATGAGCAGTTCTTC; CDR3: CASSDLGQLDEQFF
D: -; J: TRBJ2-4; V: TRBV4-2; size: few; DNA: TGTGCCAGCAGCCAAGACTGGGGGTCAAACATTCAGTACTTC; CDR3: CASSQDWGSNIQYF
D: -; J: TRBJ1-6; V: TRBV28; size: few; DNA: TGTGCCAGCGGTTCCTCGAATTCACCCCTCCACTTT; CDR3: CASGSSNSPLHF
D: -; J: TRBJ1-4; V: TRBV5-1; size: few; DNA: TGCGCCAGCAGCTTGGCGGGGTATGAAAAACTGTTTTTT; CDR3: CASSLAGYEKLFF
D: -; J: TRBJ2-1; V: TRBV29-1; size: -; DNA: TGCAGCAGCCTAAGTCTCTGGGGTGACAATGAGCAGTTCTTC; CDR3: CSSLSLWGDNEQFF
D: TRBD1; J: TRBJ2-7; V: TRBV6-1; size: few; DNA: TGTGCCAGCAGTGAGACGACAGGGGGGATCTACGAGCAGTACTTC; CDR3: CASSETTGGIYEQYF
D: -; J: TRBJ1-2; V: TRBV29-1; size: few; DNA: TGCAGCGTTGAGAAACCAGCTAACTATGGCTACACCTTC; CDR3: CSVEKPANYGYTF
D: TRBD2; J: TRBJ2-3; V: TRBV10-3; size: -; DNA: TGTGCCATCAGCGCTAGCGGTACTAGCACAGATACGCAGTATTTT; CDR3: CAISASGTSTDTQYF
D: -; J: TRBJ2-3; V: TRBV7-2; size: many; DNA: TGTGCCAGCAGCTTTATATGGCCGGAGGATACGCAGTATTTT; CDR3: CASSFIWPEDTQYF
D: -; J: TRBJ2-4; V: TRBV5-1; size: -; DNA: TGCGCCAGCAGCCTGGGACCCGGAGGGCCCTACGAGCGGTACTTC; CDR3: CASSLGPGGPYERYF
D: TRBD1; J: TRBJ1-1; V: TRBV10-3; size: -; DNA: TGTGCCATCAGTGACCCGGGACAGATAATGAACACTGAAGCTTTCTTT; CDR3: CAISDPGQIMNTEAFF
D: -; J: TRBJ2-1; V: TRBV3-1; size: -; DNA: TGTGCCAGCAGCCAAGGGGGGGGCGAGTCGAATGAGCAGTTCTTC; CDR3: CASSQGGGESNEQFF
D: -; J: TRBJ1-1; V: TRBV7-9; size: -; DNA: TGTGCCAGCAGCTGGGGGGGCGCCGACACTGAAGCTTTCTTT; CDR3: CASSWGGADTEAFF
D: -; J: TRBJ2-7; V: TRBV4-2; size: -; DNA: TGTGCCAGCAGCCAAGATTTGTCGGGCTACGAGCAGTACTTC; CDR3: CASSQDLSGYEQYF
D: TRBD1; J: TRBJ2-7; V: TRBV4-1; size: -; DNA: TGCGCCAGCAGCCAAGTCGACAGGGGGTCCGAGCAGTACTTC; CDR3: CASSQVDRGSEQYF
D: -; J: TRBJ1-6; V: TRBV4-1; size: -; DNA: TGCGCCAGCAGCCAAGTGCGTGCTAATTCACCCCTCCACTTT; CDR3: CASSQVRANSPLHF
D: -; J: TRBJ2-3; V: TRBV15; size: many; DNA: TGTGCCACCAGCAGAGATCGAGATACGCAGTATTTT; CDR3: CATSRDRDTQYF
D: -; J: TRBJ2-2; V: TRBV11-2; size: -; DNA: TGTGCCAGCACCACTAGTGTGACCGGGGAGCTGTTTTTT; CDR3: CASTTSVTGELFF